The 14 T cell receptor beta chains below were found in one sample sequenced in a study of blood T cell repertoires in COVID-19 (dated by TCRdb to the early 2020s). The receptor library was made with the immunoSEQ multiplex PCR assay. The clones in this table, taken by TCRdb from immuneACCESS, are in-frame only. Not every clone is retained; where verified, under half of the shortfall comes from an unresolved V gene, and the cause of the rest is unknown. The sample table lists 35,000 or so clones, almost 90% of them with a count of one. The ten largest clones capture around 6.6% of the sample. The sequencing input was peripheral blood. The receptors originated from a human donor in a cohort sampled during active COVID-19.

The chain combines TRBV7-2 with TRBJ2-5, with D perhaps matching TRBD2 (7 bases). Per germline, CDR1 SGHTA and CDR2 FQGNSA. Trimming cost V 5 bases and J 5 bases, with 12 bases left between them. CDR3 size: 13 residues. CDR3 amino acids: CASSRGGLETQYF. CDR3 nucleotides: TGTGCCAGCAGCAGGGGGGGGTTGGAGACCCAGTACTTC.

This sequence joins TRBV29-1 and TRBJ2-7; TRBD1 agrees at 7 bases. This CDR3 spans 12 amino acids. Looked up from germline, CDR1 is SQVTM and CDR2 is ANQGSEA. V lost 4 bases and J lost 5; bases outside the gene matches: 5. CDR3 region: CSVVGQINEQYF. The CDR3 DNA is TGCAGCGTTGTGGGACAGATCAACGAGCAGTACTTC.

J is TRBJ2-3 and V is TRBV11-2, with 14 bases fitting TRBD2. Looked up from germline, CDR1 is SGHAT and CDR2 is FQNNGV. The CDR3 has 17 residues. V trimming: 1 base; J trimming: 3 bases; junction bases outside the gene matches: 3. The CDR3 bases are TGTGCCAGCAGCTTAGCCAGGACTAGCGGGGGGACAGATACGCAGTATTTT. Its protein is CASSLARTSGGTDTQYF.

The DNA for the CDR3 is TGTGCCAGCAGTTACTCGTCCAGGAACAATGAGCAGTTCTTC. Its translation is CASSYSSRNNEQFF. The chain combines TRBV6-2 or TRBV6-3 with TRBJ2-1; D gene ambiguous. Between the trimmed V and J ends, which lost 0 bases and 5 bases, there was a span of 8 bases. Germline lookup yields CDR1 MNHEY and CDR2 SVGEGT. CDR3 length: 14 residues.

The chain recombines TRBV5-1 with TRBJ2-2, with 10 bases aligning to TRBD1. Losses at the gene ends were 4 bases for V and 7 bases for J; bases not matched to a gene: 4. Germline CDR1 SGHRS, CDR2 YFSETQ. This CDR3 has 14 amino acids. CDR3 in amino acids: CASSRQGANGELFF. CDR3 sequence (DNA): TGCGCCAGCAGCAGACAGGGGGCTAACGGGGAGCTGTTTTTT.

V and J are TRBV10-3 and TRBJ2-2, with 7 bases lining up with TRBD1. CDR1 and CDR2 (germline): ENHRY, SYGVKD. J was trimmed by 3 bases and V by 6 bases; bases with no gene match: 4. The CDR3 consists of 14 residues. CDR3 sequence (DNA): TGTGCCATCAGCGGGACAGTGGACACCGGGGAGCTGTTTTTT. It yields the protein CAISGTVDTGELFF.

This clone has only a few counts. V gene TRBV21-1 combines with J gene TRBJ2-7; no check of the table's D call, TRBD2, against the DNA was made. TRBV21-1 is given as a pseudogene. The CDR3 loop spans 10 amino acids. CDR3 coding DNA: TGTGCCAGCAGCAATAACGAGCAGTACTTC. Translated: CASSNNEQYF.

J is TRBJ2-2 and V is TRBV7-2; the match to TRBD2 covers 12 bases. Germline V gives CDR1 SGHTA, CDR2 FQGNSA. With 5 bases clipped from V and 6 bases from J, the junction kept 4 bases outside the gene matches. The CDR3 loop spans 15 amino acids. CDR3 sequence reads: CASSPGLAGSGELFF. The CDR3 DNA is TGTGCCAGCAGCCCAGGACTAGCGGGATCCGGGGAGCTGTTTTTT.

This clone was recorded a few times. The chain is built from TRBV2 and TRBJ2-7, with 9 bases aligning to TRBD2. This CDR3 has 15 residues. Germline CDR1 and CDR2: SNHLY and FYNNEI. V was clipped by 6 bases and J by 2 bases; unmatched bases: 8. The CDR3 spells CASRGGLAVTYEQYF. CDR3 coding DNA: TGTGCCAGCAGGGGGGGACTAGCCGTTACCTACGAGCAGTACTTC. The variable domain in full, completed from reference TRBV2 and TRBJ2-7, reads EPEVTQTPSHQVTQMGQEVILRCVPISNHLYFYWYRQILGQKVEFLVSFYNNEISEKSEIFDDQFSVERPDGSNFTLKIRSTKLEDSAMYFCASRGGLAVTYEQYFGPGTRLTVT.

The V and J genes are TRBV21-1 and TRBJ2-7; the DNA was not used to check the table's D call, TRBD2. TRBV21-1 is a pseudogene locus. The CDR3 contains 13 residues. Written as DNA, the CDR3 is TGTGCCAGCAGCGGGAGAAGCTCCTACGAGCAGTACTTC. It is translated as CASSGRSSYEQYF.

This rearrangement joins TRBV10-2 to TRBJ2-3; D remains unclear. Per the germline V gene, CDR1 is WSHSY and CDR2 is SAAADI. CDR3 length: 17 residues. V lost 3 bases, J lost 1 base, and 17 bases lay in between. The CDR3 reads CASSEGGVGWGTDTQYF. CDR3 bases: TGCGCCAGCAGTGAAGGCGGCGTCGGGTGGGGCACAGATACGCAGTATTTT.

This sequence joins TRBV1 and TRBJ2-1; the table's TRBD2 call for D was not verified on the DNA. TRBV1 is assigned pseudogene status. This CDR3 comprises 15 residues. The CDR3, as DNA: TGCACCAGCAGCCATGTGACTAGCGGGAAAGGTGAGCAGTTCTTC. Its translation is CTSSHVTSGKGEQFF.

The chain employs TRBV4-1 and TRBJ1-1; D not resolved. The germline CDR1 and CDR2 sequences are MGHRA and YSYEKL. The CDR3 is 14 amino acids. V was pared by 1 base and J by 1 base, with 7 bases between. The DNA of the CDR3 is TGCGCCAGCAGCCAAGTCCTAGGGAACACTGAAGCTTTCTTT. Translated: CASSQVLGNTEAFF.

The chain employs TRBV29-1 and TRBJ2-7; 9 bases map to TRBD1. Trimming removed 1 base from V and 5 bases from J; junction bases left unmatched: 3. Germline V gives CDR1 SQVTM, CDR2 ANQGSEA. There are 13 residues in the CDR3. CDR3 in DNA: TGCAGCGTTGAAGCGACAGGGGGTCACGAGCAGTACTTC. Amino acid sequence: CSVEATGGHEQYF.